What follows are 30 T cell receptor beta chains derived from one specimen sequenced in a study of cytomegalovirus exposure and HLA in healthy donors. Clones were sequenced by immunoSEQ multiplex PCR, and TCRdb holds only the in-frame ones, with some missing. The sample carries 100,000 to 150,000 clones, roughly 89% recorded once. The sequenced sample consisted of PBMCs. The receptors originated from a woman aged 18 to 35 in good health and CMV-seronegative.

V gene TRBV5-1 combines with J gene TRBJ1-4; a possible D gene is TRBD1 (6 bases). The CDR3 is made up of 15 amino acids. V was shortened by 1 base and J by 2 bases, with 9 bases between the two germline ends. Germline lookup yields CDR1 SGHRS and CDR2 YFSETQ. CDR3 in amino acids: CASSLRTATNEKLFF. The CDR3 DNA sequence: TGCGCCAGCAGCTTGAGGACAGCCACTAATGAAAAACTGTTTTTT. Full variable domain (remainder filled in from reference TRBV5-1 and TRBJ1-4): KAGVTQTPRYLIKTRGQQVTLSCSPISGHRSVSWYQQTPGQGLQFLFEYFSETQRNKGNFPGRFSGRQFSNSRSEMNVSTLELGDSALYLCASSLRTATNEKLFFGSGTQLSVL.

This chain links TRBV6-5 with TRBJ2-7; 11 bases fit TRBD1. Losses at the gene ends were 6 bases for V and 5 bases for J; bases not matched to a gene: 6. CDR1 MNHEY and CDR2 SVGAGI come from the germline V gene. The CDR3 runs to 14 residues. The CDR3 coding sequence is TGTGCCAGCAGAAGGGACAGGGGGTTAAACGAGCAGTACTTC. Amino acids: CASRRDRGLNEQYF.

The chain is built from TRBV30 and TRBJ2-5; 9 bases agree with TRBD1. Germline CDR1 and CDR2: GTSNPN and SVGIG (reference sequence). The CDR3 runs 14 residues. V gave up 3 bases and J gave up 3 bases; unmatched junction bases: 5. The CDR3 sequence is CAWSLTGGEETQYF. As DNA, the CDR3 is TGTGCCTGGAGCTTAACAGGGGGCGAAGAGACCCAGTACTTC.

The V gene is TRBV28, the J gene TRBJ2-3, with 9 bases aligning to TRBD2. Germline V gene lookup returns CDR1 MDHEN and CDR2 SYDVKM. The CDR3 runs to 16 residues. Unmatched junction bases numbered 8, after V lost 7 bases and J lost 0 bases. CDR3 coding DNA: TGTGCCAGCACTAGGCTTAGCGGGGGTAGCACAGATACGCAGTATTTT. This codes for CASTRLSGGSTDTQYF.

The chain links TRBV9 to TRBJ2-3, with TRBD2 matching over 8 bases. J was trimmed by 3 bases and V by 4 bases; bases with no gene match: 10. This CDR3 contains 16 residues. Germline V gene data show CDR1 as SGDLS and CDR2 as YYNGEE. The CDR3 loop is CASSPPVTGGTDTQYF. CDR3 in DNA: TGTGCCAGCAGCCCCCCAGTAACGGGGGGGACAGATACGCAGTATTTT.

The chain uses TRBV7-2 and TRBJ2-1; unclear D gene. Germline CDR1 and CDR2: SGHTA and FQGNSA. The CDR3 extends over 12 amino acids. Deletions cut 0 bases from V and 10 bases from J, with 7 bases between. CDR3 sequence: CASSLAPEEQFF. The CDR3 coding sequence is TGTGCCAGCAGCTTAGCTCCAGAAGAGCAGTTCTTC.

The rearrangement joins TRBV2 to TRBJ2-7; D is perhaps TRBD2 (7 bases). Trimming removed 9 bases at V and 0 bases at J, with 18 bases between. Germline loops: CDR1 SNHLY, CDR2 FYNNEI. CDR3 length equals 15 residues. The CDR3 spells CASKGGGRSSYEQYV. In DNA, the CDR3 is TGTGCCAGTAAAGGGGGGGGCAGGAGCTCCTACGAGCAGTACGTC.

In the case of this clone: A junction boundary mismatches the germline segment, possibly from a read error. The CDR3 region has the DNA TGTGCCACCAGCTTCCGGGGAGCGGATGGCTACACCTTC. Protein sequence: CATSFRGADGYTF. The chain carries TRBV7-2 and TRBJ1-2, with no clear D. CDR3 length: 13 amino acids. Germline V gene sequence: CDR1 SGHTA, CDR2 FQGNSA. Looking up the rest from reference TRBV7-2 and TRBJ1-2 gives the full variable domain: GAGVSQSPSNKVTEKGKDVELRCDPISGHTALYWYRQSLGQGLEFLIYFQGNSAPDKSGLPSDRFSAERTGGSVSTLTIQRTQQEDSAVYLCATSFRGADGYTFGSGTRLTVV.

The J gene is TRBJ1-1, the V gene TRBV29-1, with TRBD1 matching 8 bases. CDR1 is SQVTM, CDR2 ANQGSEA, per germline. The CDR3 sequence is 13 residues long. The junction had 5 bases not matched to a gene; V was cut back by 7 bases and J by 1 base. The CDR3 DNA follows: TGCAGCGCCGGGACAGGAAGGAACACTGAAGCTTTCTTT. This codes for CSAGTGRNTEAFF.

The rearrangement links TRBV5-5 to TRBJ2-7; TRBD2 might be the D (5 bases). Trimming removed 4 bases at V and 3 bases at J, with 23 bases between. CDR1 is SGHKS, CDR2 YYEKEE, per germline (reference sequence). This CDR3 is 17 amino acids long. For the CDR3, the DNA is TGTGCCAGCAGCCGAGCACCCGGACTCGAGAAAGTCTACGAGCAGTACGTC. It codes for CASSRAPGLEKVYEQYV.

This chain connects TRBV30 to TRBJ2-7, with 8 nucleotides matching TRBD1. Germline loops: CDR1 GTSNPN, CDR2 SVGIG (reference sequence). The CDR3 totals 16 residues. The V gene end was trimmed by 2 bases and the J gene end by 5 bases; junction bases not matched to a gene: 14. The CDR3 is CAWSRTRDRYSHEQYF. The CDR3 DNA follows: TGTGCCTGGAGTAGAACTCGGGACAGGTATTCCCACGAGCAGTACTTC.

This CDR3 is CASRDREVTGSTDTQYF. The CDR3 DNA is TGTGCCAGCAGGGACAGGGAGGTAACGGGAAGCACAGATACGCAGTATTTT. The chain couples TRBV28 to TRBJ2-3; TRBD1 matches at 8 bases. The CDR3 has 17 residues. The V gene end was trimmed by 6 bases and the J gene end by 0 bases; junction bases not matched to a gene: 11. Germline values: CDR1 MDHEN, CDR2 SYDVKM.

V gene TRBV5-6 combines with J gene TRBJ2-5; D perhaps matches TRBD2 (6 bases). CDR3 size: 14 residues. Trimming left V 5 bases short and J 5 bases short, with 16 bases between. Germline V gene data show CDR1 as SGHDT and CDR2 as YYEEEE. The CDR3 reads CASSYLGGSETQYF. The CDR3 DNA reads TGTGCCAGCAGTTACCTGGGGGGATCCGAGACCCAGTACTTC.

The V gene is TRBV10-1, the J gene TRBJ1-1; unclear D gene. Germline V CDR1 and CDR2: WNHNN, SYGVQD (reference sequence). Trimming shortened V by 4 bases and J by 8 bases, and 14 bases separated the two germline ends. The CDR3 loop spans 13 amino acids. The CDR3 sequence: CASSANSGSEAFF. The DNA of the CDR3 is TGCGCCAGCAGTGCGAACTCGGGGTCGGAAGCTTTCTTT.

The CDR3 nucleotides read TGTGCCAGCTCACCTCCGGGACTAGCACGTCGTGAGACCCAGTACTTC. Protein: CASSPPGLARRETQYF. This chain uses TRBV18 with TRBJ2-5; 9 bases line up with TRBD2. The CDR3 covers 16 residues. The V and J ends lost 3 bases and 5 bases, in that order; junction bases with no gene match: 10. Germline V gene sequence: CDR1 KGHSH, CDR2 LQKENI.

The gene calls are TRBV13 and TRBJ2-1; tentative D call: TRBD2 (6 bases). With 5 bases removed from V and 6 bases from J, the gap between germline ends came to 14 bases. The CDR3 length is 14 residues. CDR1 is PRHDT, CDR2 FYEKMQ, per germline (reference sequence). The CDR3 is CASSTIADPNEQFF. The CDR3 DNA reads TGTGCCAGCAGCACCATAGCGGACCCCAATGAGCAGTTCTTC.

This clone appeared a single time. J is TRBJ1-1 and V is TRBV28; 9 nucleotides agree with TRBD1. CDR1 MDHEN and CDR2 SYDVKM come from the germline V gene. V lost 6 bases, J lost 5 bases, and 7 bases stayed unmatched. The CDR3 runs 14 residues. This CDR3 is CASRFTGGWTEAFF. For the CDR3, the DNA is TGTGCCAGCAGATTCACAGGGGGCTGGACTGAAGCTTTCTTT.

The chain recombines TRBV7-9 with TRBJ1-1; 9 bases match TRBD1. The germline V gene has CDR1 SEHNR and CDR2 FQNEAQ (reference sequence). Germline trimming cut 4 bases from V and 0 bases from J; bases unmatched to any gene: 9. The CDR3 is 17 residues long. The CDR3 DNA reads as TGTGCCAGCAGCTACACCCGGGACAGGGAGATGAACACTGAAGCTTTCTTT. Its protein is CASSYTRDREMNTEAFF. The whole variable domain, filled in from reference TRBV7-9 and TRBJ1-1, reads DTGVSQNPRHKITKRGQNVTFRCDPISEHNRLYWYRQTLGQGPEFLTYFQNEAQLEKSRLLSDRFSAERPKGSFSTLEIQRTEQGDSAMYLCASSYTRDREMNTEAFFGQGTRLTVV.

CDR3 amino acids: CASRPGGSGNTIYF. The CDR3 bases are TGTGCCAGCAGGCCAGGGGGGTCTGGAAACACCATATATTTT. The chain is built from TRBV6-5 and TRBJ1-3, with 7 bases identical to TRBD1. The junction had 3 bases not matched to a gene; V was cut back by 6 bases and J by 1 base. The CDR3 has 14 residues. Per germline, CDR1 MNHEY and CDR2 SVGAGI.

The chain recombines TRBV7-2 with TRBJ2-1; the D gene is possibly TRBD2 (6 bases). The CDR3 runs 14 residues. Trimming stripped 2 bases from V and 6 bases from J, with 11 bases between. CDR1 is SGHTA, CDR2 FQGNSA, per germline. The CDR3 nucleotides are TGTGCCAGCAGCTTAACTACTAGCATCAATGAGCAGTTCTTC. This sequence encodes CASSLTTSINEQFF. The full variable domain, its missing parts supplied by reference TRBV7-2 and TRBJ2-1, is GAGVSQSPSNKVTEKGKDVELRCDPISGHTALYWYRQSLGQGLEFLIYFQGNSAPDKSGLPSDRFSAERTGGSVSTLTIQRTQQEDSAVYLCASSLTTSINEQFFGPGTRLTVL.

The CDR3 loop reads CAWNPGLARTDTQYF. CDR3 nucleotides: TGTGCCTGGAACCCAGGACTAGCGAGGACAGATACGCAGTATTTT. The chain employs TRBV30 and TRBJ2-3, with 9 positions matching TRBD2. Per germline, CDR1 GTSNPN and CDR2 SVGIG (reference sequence). CDR3 size: 15 residues. With V trimmed by 4 bases and J by 3 bases, 8 bases remained unmatched.

The CDR3 region is CASSFREGIPDEQFF. CDR3 coding DNA: TGTGCCAGCAGTTTCCGGGAGGGTATACCAGATGAGCAGTTCTTC. V and J are TRBV27 and TRBJ2-1, with 8 bases lining up with TRBD2. The CDR3 runs 15 residues. In germline, CDR1 is MNHEY, CDR2 SMNVEV (reference sequence). With V trimmed by 3 bases and J by 8 bases, 9 bases remained unmatched.

The J gene is TRBJ1-1, the V gene TRBV6-1; tentatively, D is TRBD1 (5 bases). The CDR3 loop spans 13 amino acids. Germline V gives CDR1 MNHNS, CDR2 SASEGT. Between the trimmed V and J ends, which lost 7 bases and 4 bases, there was a span of 13 bases. In DNA, the CDR3 is TGTGCCAGCATAGGACAATCTTCCACTGAAGCTTTCTTT. Translated, it gives CASIGQSSTEAFF.

This chain links TRBV28 with TRBJ2-7; the match to TRBD1 covers 11 bases. Germline lookup yields CDR1 MDHEN and CDR2 SYDVKM. This CDR3 spans 17 amino acids. V lost 5 bases, J lost 2 bases, and 11 bases stayed unmatched. The CDR3 reads CASSLALRTGGTYEQYV. CDR3 DNA: TGTGCCAGCAGTCTCGCCTTGCGGACAGGGGGCACCTACGAGCAGTACGTC.

The CDR3: CASSLELASTNEQFF. CDR3 nucleotides: TGTGCCAGCAGTTTAGAACTAGCGTCAACCAATGAGCAGTTCTTC. The chain uses TRBV28 and TRBJ2-1, with 7 bases aligning to TRBD2. The CDR3 consists of 15 residues. Germline trimming cut 2 bases from V and 6 bases from J; bases unmatched to any gene: 7. The germline gives CDR1 MDHEN, CDR2 SYDVKM.

The chain recombines TRBV13 with TRBJ1-1; D is possibly TRBD1 (5 bases). The germline V and J ends were trimmed by 4 bases and 0 bases, with 6 bases remaining between them. CDR1 is PRHDT, CDR2 FYEKMQ, per germline (reference sequence). This CDR3 has 13 residues. The DNA for the CDR3 is TGTGCCAGCAGCTCCAGGGTGAACACTGAAGCTTTCTTT. Amino acid sequence: CASSSRVNTEAFF.

V and J are TRBV6-5 and TRBJ1-1; tentative D call: TRBD1 (6 bases). Trimming shortened V by 7 bases and J by 2 bases, and 14 bases separated the two germline ends. In germline, CDR1 is MNHEY, CDR2 SVGAGI. The CDR3 has 14 residues. CDR3 sequence: CASNKQGTNTEAFF. The CDR3 coding sequence is TGTGCCAGCAATAAACAGGGAACTAACACTGAAGCTTTCTTT.

The chain is built from TRBV27 and TRBJ1-5; no clear D gene. Per the germline V gene, CDR1 is MNHEY and CDR2 is SMNVEV (reference sequence). The V end lost 4 bases, the J end lost 6 bases, and 13 bases lay between the germline ends. This CDR3 has 14 amino acids. The CDR3 DNA reads TGTGCCAGCAGTTCCACGGACTGGGGTCAGCCCCAGCATTTT. Residues: CASSSTDWGQPQHF.

This clone occurred once. This chain connects TRBV18 to TRBJ1-5; a possible D gene is TRBD1 (6 bases). This CDR3 has 13 amino acids. Trimming shortened V by 8 bases and J by 5 bases, and 13 bases separated the two germline ends. In germline, CDR1 is KGHSH, CDR2 LQKENI. The chain's CDR3 is CASTQGSDQPQHF. CDR3 DNA sequence: TGTGCCAGCACGCAGGGGTCCGATCAGCCCCAGCATTTT.

The chain recombines TRBV10-1 with TRBJ1-1, with D possibly being TRBD1 (6 bases). The germline V and J ends were trimmed by 4 bases and 5 bases, with 11 bases remaining between them. The germline CDR1 and CDR2 sequences are WNHNN and SYGVQD (reference sequence). The CDR3 extends over 13 amino acids. The CDR3 reads CASSGGGWTEAFF. CDR3 DNA sequence: TGCGCCAGCAGTGGGGGGGGCTGGACTGAAGCTTTCTTT.